These T cell receptor beta chains were read from a single sample in a study of cytomegalovirus exposure and HLA in healthy donors. Profiled with immunoSEQ multiplex PCR; TCRdb holds only in-frame clones, not every one. The data contain under 200,000 clones, roughly 75% of them singletons. Sequencing was carried out using PBMCs. The receptors shown here come from a male donor in good health and CMV-seronegative. The CDR3 runs from the conserved cysteine through the conserved F or W. D genes are given only for firm matches. The listing skips clone size in some rows; elsewhere it reads once, few, many or a size class.

D gene	clone size	J gene	V gene	CDR3 length	CDR3 protein	CDR3 DNA
-	-	TRBJ2-2	TRBV29-1	15	CSVVRRGGNTGELFF	TGCAGCGTTGTCAGGAGGGGGGGTAACACCGGGGAGCTGTTTTTT
-	-	TRBJ1-2	TRBV6-6	15	CASSYSRKGDYGYTF	TGTGCCAGCAGTTACTCGAGGAAGGGGGACTATGGCTACACCTTC
TRBD1	few	TRBJ1-5	TRBV30	16	CAWSVPPGGGNQPQHF	TGTGCCTGGAGTGTACCGCCAGGGGGTGGCAATCAGCCCCAGCATTTT
-	once	TRBJ2-5	TRBV7-2	14	CASSLASLEETQYF	TGTGCCAGCAGCTTAGCGAGCTTGGAGGAGACCCAGTACTTC
TRBD2	-	TRBJ2-3	TRBV2	14	CASDGGVGTDTQYF	TGTGCCAGCGACGGGGGGGTGGGGACAGATACGCAGTATTTT
TRBD2	-	TRBJ2-1	TRBV4-1	15	CASSQGLAGNNEQFF	TGCGCCAGCAGCCAAGGACTAGCGGGGAACAATGAGCAGTTCTTC
TRBD1	-	TRBJ2-3	TRBV19	14	CASSIGTGENTQYF	TGTGCCAGTAGTATTGGCACAGGGGAGAATACGCAGTATTTT
-	once	TRBJ1-4	TRBV19	14	CASSIGFTNEKLFF	TGTGCCAGTAGTATTGGCTTTACTAATGAAAAACTGTTTTTT
TRBD1	-	TRBJ1-1	TRBV5-6	15	CASSLRRGTGSEAFF	TGTGCCAGCAGCTTGAGACGAGGGACAGGGTCGGAAGCTTTCTTT
-	few	TRBJ1-3	TRBV2	16	CASSKNGPSLGDTIYF	TGTGCCAGCAGTAAAAACGGGCCTTCCTTAGGGGACACCATATATTTT
-	-	TRBJ1-2	TRBV27	15	CASSSLWEGRNGYTF	TGTGCCAGCAGTTCCTTATGGGAGGGGAGGAATGGCTACACCTTC
TRBD1	-	TRBJ1-6	TRBV6-5	14	CASSPTGGHSPLHF	TGTGCCAGCAGTCCGACAGGGGGACATTCACCCCTCCACTTT
TRBD1	-	TRBJ2-3	TRBV27	14	CASSGGQGADTQYF	TGTGCCAGCAGTGGAGGACAGGGGGCAGATACGCAGTATTTT
-	-	TRBJ1-3	TRBV2	16	CASRGWTVNSGNTIYF	TGTGCCAGCAGGGGATGGACAGTTAACTCTGGAAACACCATATATTTT
TRBD1	-	TRBJ1-1	TRBV6-1	14	CASSQHRGRTEAFF	TGTGCCAGCAGTCAGCACAGGGGGAGGACTGAAGCTTTCTTT
TRBD1	-	TRBJ2-7	TRBV27	15	CASSVAETGVYEQYF	TGTGCCAGCAGTGTAGCAGAGACAGGGGTCTACGAGCAGTACTTC
-	-	TRBJ1-1	TRBV19	16	CASSPNYRVGNTEAFF	TGTGCCAGTAGTCCAAATTACAGGGTGGGGAACACTGAAGCTTTCTTT
TRBD2	-	TRBJ2-2	TRBV6-5	15	CASSPTSGGTGELFF	TGTGCCAGCAGCCCCACTAGCGGGGGAACCGGGGAGCTGTTTTTT
TRBD1	once	TRBJ2-3	TRBV9	15	CASSVTPTGTDTQYF	TGTGCCAGCAGCGTAACCCCGACAGGGACAGATACGCAGTATTTT
-	once	TRBJ1-1	TRBV18	14	CASSLLGDNPEAFF	TGTGCCAGCTCACTTCTAGGGGACAATCCTGAAGCTTTCTTT
TRBD1	-	TRBJ1-2	TRBV28	17	CASSTAPGGQGEAGYTF	TGTGCCAGCAGTACCGCCCCGGGAGGACAGGGGGAGGCTGGCTACACCTTC
TRBD2	once	TRBJ2-3	TRBV18	16	CASSPPTGGPTDTQYF	TGTGCCAGCTCACCACCGACGGGAGGTCCCACAGATACGCAGTATTTT
-	few	TRBJ2-7	TRBV4-2	15	CASSQEGLTRYEQYF	TGTGCCAGCAGCCAAGAAGGACTAACCCGGTACGAGCAGTACTTC
-	-	TRBJ2-7	TRBV5-6	14	CASSLVGSSYEQYF	TGTGCCAGCAGCTTGGTTGGGAGCTCCTACGAGCAGTACTTC
-	few	TRBJ1-3	TRBV5-5	14	CASSFDWGENTIYF	TGTGCCAGCAGCTTCGACTGGGGCGAAAACACCATATATTTT
TRBD1	-	TRBJ1-5	TRBV19	14	CASSIETGSQPQHF	TGTGCCAGTAGTATAGAGACAGGGAGTCAGCCCCAGCATTTT
-	few	TRBJ1-6	TRBV30	14	CAWSGHWNNSPLHF	TGTGCCTGGAGCGGACACTGGAATAATTCACCCCTCCACTTT
-	-	TRBJ2-7	TRBV27	13	CASRRTGSYEQYF	TGTGCCAGCCGTCGGACTGGATCCTACGAGCAGTACTTC
TRBD1	-	TRBJ2-5	TRBV28	15	CASSLSGGPRETQYF	TGTGCCAGCAGTTTATCAGGGGGCCCCCGGGAGACCCAGTACTTC
-	-	TRBJ2-4	TRBV28	14	CASLGGIAKNIQYF	TGTGCCAGCCTGGGGGGAATAGCCAAAAACATTCAGTACTTC
-	-	TRBJ2-3	TRBV5-6	11	CASSTTDTQYF	TGTGCCAGCAGCACTACAGATACGCAGTATTTT
-	once	TRBJ1-1	TRBV7-9	14	CSSSRGGVGTEAFF	TGTTCCAGCAGCCGAGGGGGGGTAGGGACTGAAGCTTTCTTT
-	-	TRBJ2-3	TRBV7-9	12	CSSSFLSGSQYF	TGTTCCAGCAGCTTCCTTTCGGGTAGCCAGTATTTT
-	-	TRBJ2-3	TRBV2	14	CASAKQGPTDTQYF	TGTGCCAGCGCTAAGCAGGGCCCAACGGATACGCAGTATTTT
TRBD2	-	TRBJ2-5	TRBV19	13	CASSKPGGETQYF	TGTGCCAGTTCAAAACCGGGGGGAGAGACCCAGTACTTC
TRBD2	few	TRBJ2-7	TRBV28	15	CASSPPLAGVREQYF	TGTGCCAGCAGCCCCCCTCTAGCGGGAGTGCGTGAGCAGTACTTC
-	-	TRBJ1-5	TRBV21-1	17	CASSINVQGLRNQPQHF	TGTGCCAGCAGCATAAACGTCCAGGGGCTTCGGAATCAGCCCCAGCATTTT
TRBD1	once	TRBJ2-2	TRBV7-7	16	CASSLAEQGASGELFF	TGTGCCAGCAGCTTAGCGGAACAGGGGGCTAGCGGGGAGCTGTTTTTT
-	-	TRBJ1-2	TRBV13	15	CASSPSHRQAGGYTF	TGTGCCAGCAGCCCCTCGCACAGGCAGGCAGGTGGCTACACCTTC
TRBD2	-	TRBJ2-7	TRBV7-9	14	CASSAQWGGYEQYF	TGTGCCAGCAGCGCTCAGTGGGGGGGCTACGAGCAGTACTTC
TRBD1	-	TRBJ1-6	TRBV5-1	16	CASSFSLTGDGSPLHF	TGCGCCAGCAGCTTTTCCCTGACAGGGGATGGGTCACCCCTCCACTTT
TRBD1	-	TRBJ2-2	TRBV6-1	15	CASSDEGARTGELFF	TGTGCCAGCAGTGACGAGGGGGCGCGGACCGGGGAGCTGTTTTTT
-	-	TRBJ1-5	TRBV4-1	18	CASSRLMPGDTGNQPQHF	TGCGCCAGCAGCCGACTCATGCCAGGGGATACGGGCAATCAGCCCCAGCATTTT
TRBD1	-	TRBJ1-6	TRBV28	16	CASSDRGPPYNSPLHF	TGTGCCAGCAGTGACAGGGGCCCACCCTATAATTCACCCCTCCACTTT
-	-	TRBJ2-7	TRBV6-5	14	CASSSFQGNYEQYF	TGTGCCAGCAGTTCGTTCCAGGGAAACTACGAGCAGTACTTC
TRBD1	-	TRBJ1-2	TRBV5-4	14	CASSIDRVQYGYTF	TGTGCCAGCAGCATTGACAGGGTCCAGTATGGCTACACCTTC
TRBD1	-	TRBJ1-1	TRBV5-1	15	CASSPRTGSNTEAFF	TGCGCCAGCAGCCCGCGGACAGGGAGTAACACTGAAGCTTTCTTT
-	-	TRBJ1-6	TRBV19	15	CASSTRGRYNSPLHF	TGTGCCAGTAGCACCAGGGGAAGATATAATTCACCCCTCCACTTT
-	-	TRBJ2-1	TRBV11-3	15	CASSLGTQSYNEQFF	TGTGCCAGCAGCTTAGGGACACAAAGCTACAATGAGCAGTTCTTC
-	once	TRBJ1-2	TRBV10-3	11	CAISSGEGYTF	TGTGCCATTAGCTCAGGGGAGGGCTACACCTTC
-	-	TRBJ1-1	TRBV5-4	13	CASSPLGGTEAFF	TGTGCCAGCAGCCCACTGGGGGGTACTGAAGCTTTCTTT
-	-	TRBJ1-5	TRBV9	16	CASSADIRRGYQPQHF	TGTGCCAGCAGCGCCGATATTCGCAGGGGCTATCAGCCCCAGCATTTT